The T cell receptor beta chain under discussion was sequenced for a study of T cell responses to AZD1222 COVID-19 vaccine. Points from the study as a whole: Donor demographics were predominantly white British with a female majority; clonal diversity may be underestimated. Two AZD1222 administrations were followed by greater Spike-specific TCR breadth and depth.

The germline V gene encodes CDR1 MNHEY and CDR2 SVGEGT. V gave up 6 bases and J gave up 8 bases, with 14 bases separating them. The CDR3 spans 13 residues. Here immunoSEQ multiplex PCR was the method, and the copy in TCRdb shows in-frame clones only, minus some. The table lists about 100,000 clones, more than 70% of them singletons. Notes on this clone: Its specificity is not known.

The TCR was taken from an adult in good health. V usage is TRBV6-2 or TRBV6-3 and J usage is TRBJ2-1, with D perhaps TRBD2 (5 bases). The sample consisted of peripheral blood, taken on day 0 of AZD1222 vaccination. CDR3 residues: CASSPSIGDEQFF. Written as DNA, the CDR3 is TGTGCCAGCAGCCCGTCGATCGGGGATGAGCAGTTCTTC.